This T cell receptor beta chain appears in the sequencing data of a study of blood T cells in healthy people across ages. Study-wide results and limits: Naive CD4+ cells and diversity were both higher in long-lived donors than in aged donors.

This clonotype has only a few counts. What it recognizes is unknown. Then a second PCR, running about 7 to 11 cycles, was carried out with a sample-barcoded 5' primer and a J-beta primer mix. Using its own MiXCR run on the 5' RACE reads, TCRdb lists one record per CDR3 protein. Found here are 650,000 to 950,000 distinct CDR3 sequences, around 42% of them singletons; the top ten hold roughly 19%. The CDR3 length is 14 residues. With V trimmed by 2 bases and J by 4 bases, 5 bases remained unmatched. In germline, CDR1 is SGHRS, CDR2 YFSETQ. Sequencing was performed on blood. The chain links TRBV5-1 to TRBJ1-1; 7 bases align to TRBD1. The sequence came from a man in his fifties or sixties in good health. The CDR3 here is CASSLAPGGTEAFF. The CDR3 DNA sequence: TGCGCCAGCAGCTTAGCACCAGGGGGCACTGAAGCTTTCTTT.